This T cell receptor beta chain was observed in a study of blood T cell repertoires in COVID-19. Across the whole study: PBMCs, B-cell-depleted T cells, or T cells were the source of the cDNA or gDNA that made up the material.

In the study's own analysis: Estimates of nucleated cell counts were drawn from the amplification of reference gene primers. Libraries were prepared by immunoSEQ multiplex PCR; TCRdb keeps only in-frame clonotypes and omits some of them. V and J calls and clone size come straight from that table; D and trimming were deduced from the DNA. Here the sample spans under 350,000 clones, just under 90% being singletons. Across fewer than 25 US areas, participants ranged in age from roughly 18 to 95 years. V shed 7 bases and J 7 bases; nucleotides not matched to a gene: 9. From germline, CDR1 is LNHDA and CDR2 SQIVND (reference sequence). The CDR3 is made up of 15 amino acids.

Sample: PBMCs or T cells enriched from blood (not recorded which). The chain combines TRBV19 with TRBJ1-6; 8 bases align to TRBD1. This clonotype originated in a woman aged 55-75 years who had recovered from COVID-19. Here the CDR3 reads CASTNLGTGNSPLHF. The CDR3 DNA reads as TGTGCCAGTACCAACCTCGGGACAGGCAATTCACCCCTCCACTTT.